A selection of T cell receptor beta chains follows, all from one sample in a study of blood T cell repertoires in COVID-19. The repertoire was sequenced with immunoSEQ multiplex PCR; TCRdb's copy has only in-frame clones and lacks some. Counted here are under 250,000 clones, approximately 80% occurring once; the ten biggest clones make up about 5.1%. Sequences were obtained from peripheral blood. The receptors derive from a woman aged 55-70 years who had recovered from COVID-19. CDR3s leave out the opening cysteine and the closing phenylalanine or tryptophan.

V,CDR3
TRBV6-5,ASRGTGNQPQH
TRBV4-3,ASSQDLSGNQPQH
TRBV6-5,ASSSSGGNQETQY
TRBV12-3/TRBV12-4,ASSLGGAETQY
TRBV6-5,ASTDPRRGDTEAF
TRBV5-1,ASSQQGTGYT
TRBV7-3,ASSFNRNTEAF
TRBV28,ASSKGLAAEQY
TRBV18,ASSPPRELGVEAF
TRBV7-8,ASSPPGRGNQPQH
TRBV7-2,ASSFAGGSYNEQF
TRBV6-5,ASSYIENTEAF
TRBV7-9,ASSSLRGTSYNEQF
TRBV7-2,ASSFGDSTYEQY
TRBV19,ASSGYRGYQETQY
TRBV15,ATSRGTGPRETQY
TRBV7-2,ASSPRRGLAGGRGDTQY
TRBV19,ASIPGNFAGELF
TRBV9,ASSTLAGGNTGELF
TRBV18,ASSTSGTGADEQF
TRBV7-9,ASSLAETGHRNLF
TRBV7-3,ASSALAGGETQY
TRBV18,ASSPTEDYGYT
TRBV3-1/TRBV3-2,ASSPPGSGGPYNEQF
TRBV7-9,ASSLGRGGEKLF
TRBV5-1,ASSSTGFFGEKLF
TRBV6-2/TRBV6-3,ASSYTLLAGVGNEQF
TRBV11-2,ASSRTGDSGNTIY
TRBV6-2/TRBV6-3,ASSTSGDTQY
TRBV29-1,SARLAGETDTQY
TRBV5-1,ASSSGEGTDTQY
TRBV6-1,ASSGTGSSYGGTEAF
TRBV12-3/TRBV12-4,ASTRGGNTIY
TRBV29-1,SVVGKGFTEAF
TRBV14,ASSQDNAGYT
TRBV15,ATSRDPGRGAF
TRBV12-3/TRBV12-4,ASRARGSYEQY
TRBV6-5,ASRQGASYEQY
TRBV19,ASIKTGWTTGELF
TRBV5-1,ASSSGTGGTEAF
TRBV4-2,ASSEGQANTGELF
TRBV19,ASSYYEQY
TRBV10-3,AISDDRGGGEKLF
TRBV6-4,ASSGQGGANVLT
TRBV9,ASSVGTSGGAETQY
TRBV5-1,ASSLDDRVAKNIQY